This TCR beta chain was obtained from a study of shared clonotypes between healthy human individuals. Study conclusions and caveats: Naive CD4 clonotypes were shared across a handful of donors at around 5%.

The authors divided CD4+ cells into CD45RA+ naive and CD45RA-negative memory subsets. Details on this clone: As yet, its antigen is unknown.

Samples underwent the assay at deep level. Per the study methods: ImmunoSEQ yielded junction-only sequences lacking quality scores, so filtering differed. The protocol was immunoSEQ multiplex PCR, while the TCRdb copy is restricted to in-frame clones and leaves out a portion. The DNA was the basis for D and trimming; V, J and clone size are from that table. The top ten hold 0.065% to 0.07% of the sample, which has under 200,000 clones, 85% to 95% seen once. The source is a woman in her 30s in good health. Material for sequencing was naive CD4+ T cells sorted from blood. Subset given: CD45RA+ positively selected.

The CDR3 loop is CALRRQAGTEAFF. The CDR3, as DNA: TGTGCCTTGAGGCGCCAGGCTGGCACTGAAGCTTTCTTT. The chain joins TRBV30 to TRBJ1-1; no firm D call. Germline V gene sequence: CDR1 GTSNPN, CDR2 SVGIG (reference sequence). With 7 bases removed from V and 4 bases from J, the gap between germline ends came to 16 bases. This CDR3 is built from 13 residues.